This TCR beta chain was captured in a study of T cell repertoires in cytomegalovirus infection. Study background: CMV epitopes that were recently identified and HLA-C-restricted were used alongside well-studied HLA-B-restricted ones. The study, taken as a whole, reports: Identification of carriers of CMV plus the relevant HLA was achieved through cumulative public TCR beta family frequency.

TCRdb called the reads again in MiXCR, with one record for every CDR3 protein. The sample holds about 890,000 distinct CDR3 sequences, less than 35% seen once. Per the germline V gene, CDR1 is MNHEY and CDR2 is SMNVEV (reference sequence). The CDR3 runs to 14 residues. Unmatched junction bases numbered 6, after V lost 5 bases and J lost 5 bases. Turning to this clonotype: Its antigen remains unidentified.

The receptor's source is a human donor in good health (CMV status not recorded). Some clones in this sample may be carry-over from other donors' samples. This specimen was cultured CD8+ T cells from PBMCs, taken from culture after CMV antigen stimulation. The chain joins TRBV27 to TRBJ1-1, with TRBD1 identical over 9 bases. For the CDR3, the DNA is TGTGCCAGCAGTCTTACGACAGGGGGGACTGAAGCTTTCTTT. This codes for CASSLTTGGTEAFF.